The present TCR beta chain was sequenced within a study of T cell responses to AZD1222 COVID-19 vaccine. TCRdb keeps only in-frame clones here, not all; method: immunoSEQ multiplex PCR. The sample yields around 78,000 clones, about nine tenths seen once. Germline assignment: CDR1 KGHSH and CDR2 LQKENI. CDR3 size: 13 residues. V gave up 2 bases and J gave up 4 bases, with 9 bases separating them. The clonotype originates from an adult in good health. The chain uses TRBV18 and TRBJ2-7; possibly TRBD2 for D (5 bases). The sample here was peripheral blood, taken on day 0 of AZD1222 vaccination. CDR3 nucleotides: TGTGCCAGCTCACCAGGACTCGAGTACGAGCAGTACTTC. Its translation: CASSPGLEYEQYF.